Listed below are T cell receptor beta chains from one sample, sequenced in a study of PD-L1 blockade in urothelial cancer. Libraries were prepared by immunoSEQ multiplex PCR; TCRdb keeps only in-frame clonotypes and omits some of them. The sample includes 25,000 to 30,000 clones, around 75% of them seen just once. The material was PBMCs, obtained around atezolizumab (anti-PD-L1) treatment. Receptors originate from a man aged 45-65 years with urothelial cancer. The conserved cysteine and the conserved F or W are not part of the CDR3 here. The order of the fields is J gene, V gene, CDR3 protein.

>TRBJ2-3|TRBV6-1
AGGVGPSTDTQY
>TRBJ2-3|TRBV30
AYSRGGRALDTQY
>TRBJ2-7|TRBV27
ASSLYLGPGYEQY
>TRBJ1-1|TRBV19
ASSSGVVTEAF
>TRBJ2-1|TRBV28
ASINENGGYNEQF
>TRBJ1-1|TRBV5-3
ARSSGTGDEAF
>TRBJ2-7|TRBV18
ASSLTEGRAYEQY
>TRBJ2-5|TRBV4-1
ASTRAAVADQETQY
>TRBJ2-3|TRBV19
ASSIGGRDTQY
>TRBJ1-4|TRBV11-2
ASTVRRNEKLF
>TRBJ1-2|TRBV11-2
ASSEEGTGYSRYT
>TRBJ1-1|TRBV18
ASSPRGGTEAF
>TRBJ2-5|TRBV5-4
ASSLAGGTSGETQY
>TRBJ2-2|TRBV4-2
ASSQLGQSNTGELF
>TRBJ2-7|TRBV6-1
ASKAGSYEQY
>TRBJ2-1|TRBV25-1
ASSLGAGGGSYNEQF
>TRBJ1-2|TRBV9
ASSVQGQTNYGYT
>TRBJ1-6|TRBV28
ASSWDRPNSPLH
>TRBJ1-1|TRBV28
ASSLIIGGGQGSRVAF
>TRBJ2-4|TRBV27
ASSLAGQVAKNIQY
>TRBJ2-1|TRBV19
ASSVRRGDEQF
>TRBJ2-4|TRBV5-1
ASSLEGTGVTKNIQY
>TRBJ2-1|TRBV7-9
ASSQRTSGGAGQF
>TRBJ1-1|TRBV6-4
ASSDGGVTEAF
>TRBJ2-1|TRBV4-2
ASSQGQEANEQF
>TRBJ2-3|TRBV5-4
ASSLPPPTSGRNTQY
>TRBJ2-7|TRBV2
ATSPTYTSVGDEQY
>TRBJ1-2|TRBV7-9
ASSPGDRENYGYT
>TRBJ2-3|TRBV6-4
ASSDDGSTDTQY
>TRBJ2-1|TRBV30
AWSVPEGRFNEQF
>TRBJ2-3|TRBV19
ASSRGPGGVTDTQY
>TRBJ1-5|TRBV19
ASSTDRQNQPQH
>TRBJ2-3|TRBV14
ASSQSRITDTQY
>TRBJ2-7|TRBV9
VEGLAGTGPYEQY
>TRBJ1-6|TRBV19
ASSIGGYSALH
>TRBJ1-6|TRBV11-2
ASSSTTGGNSPLH
>TRBJ2-7|TRBV7-7
ASSLGTRVSEQY
>TRBJ2-7|TRBV7-9
ASSSPGLAVYEQY
>TRBJ2-1|TRBV6-5
ASSLAQGNEQF
>TRBJ2-1|TRBV5-1
ASSPHRQDNEQF
>TRBJ1-5|TRBV28
ASSSPGQGSNQPQH
>TRBJ2-4|TRBV6-1
ASRVGGRANIQY
>TRBJ1-2|TRBV5-6
ASSYFGQGKGYT
>TRBJ1-4|TRBV15
ATSRDLGLEKLF
>TRBJ1-5|TRBV9
ASSVGGQGLQPQH
>TRBJ2-7|TRBV7-8
ASSLAGHSYEQY
>TRBJ1-1|TRBV9
ASSVAAAGPEAF
>TRBJ1-1|TRBV6-4
ASSSRAQGAEAF
>TRBJ1-5|TRBV19
ASSIKGVRQPQH
>TRBJ2-4|TRBV25-1
ASSYSGTGTSKNIQY
>TRBJ1-1|TRBV19
AIGDSEAF
>TRBJ2-3|TRBV27
ASSSADRDTQY
>TRBJ1-1|TRBV5-1
ASSLLGGFNTEAF
>TRBJ2-5|TRBV5-1
ASSATGAETQY